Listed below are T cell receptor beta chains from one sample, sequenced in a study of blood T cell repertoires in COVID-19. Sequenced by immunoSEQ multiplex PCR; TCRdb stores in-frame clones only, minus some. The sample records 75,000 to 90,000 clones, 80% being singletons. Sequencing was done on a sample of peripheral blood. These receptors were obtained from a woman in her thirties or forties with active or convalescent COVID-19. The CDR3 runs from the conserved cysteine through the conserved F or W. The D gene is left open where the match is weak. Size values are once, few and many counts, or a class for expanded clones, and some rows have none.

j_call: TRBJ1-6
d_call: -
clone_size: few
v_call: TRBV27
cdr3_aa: CASSPRWLDSPLHF
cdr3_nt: TGTGCCAGCAGCCCCCGCTGGCTCGATTCACCCCTCCACTTT

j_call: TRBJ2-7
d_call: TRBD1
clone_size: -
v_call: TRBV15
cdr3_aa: CATSRGTGGSYEQYF
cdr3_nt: TGTGCCACCAGCAGAGGGACAGGGGGTTCCTACGAGCAGTACTTC

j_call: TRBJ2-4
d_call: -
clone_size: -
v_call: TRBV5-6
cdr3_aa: CASSLVSGRGAKNIQYF
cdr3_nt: TGTGCCAGCAGCTTAGTAAGTGGGAGAGGGGCCAAAAACATTCAGTACTTC

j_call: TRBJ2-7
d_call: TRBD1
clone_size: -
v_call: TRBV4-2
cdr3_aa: CASSQDQGGASYEQYF
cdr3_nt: TGTGCCAGCAGCCAAGATCAAGGGGGCGCGTCCTACGAGCAGTACTTC

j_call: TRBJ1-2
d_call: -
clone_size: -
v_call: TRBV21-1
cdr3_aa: CASSQDRDCYGYTF
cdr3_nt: TGTGCCAGCAGCCAGGACAGGGACTGCTATGGCTACACCTTC

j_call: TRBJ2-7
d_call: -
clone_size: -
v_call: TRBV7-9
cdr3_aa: CASQGRGPSYEQYF
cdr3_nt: TGTGCCAGTCAAGGCAGGGGACCTTCCTACGAGCAGTACTTC

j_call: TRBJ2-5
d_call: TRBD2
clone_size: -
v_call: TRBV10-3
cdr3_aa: CAIRPSGGAFETQYF
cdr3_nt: TGTGCCATCAGACCTAGCGGGGGGGCGTTTGAGACCCAGTACTTC

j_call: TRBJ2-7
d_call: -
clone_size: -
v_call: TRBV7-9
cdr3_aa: CASSLGRGNEQYF
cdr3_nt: TGTGCCAGCAGCTTAGGAAGAGGAAACGAGCAGTACTTC

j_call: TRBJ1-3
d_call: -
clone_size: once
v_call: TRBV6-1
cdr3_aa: CASSANRPSTGNTIYF
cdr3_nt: TGTGCCAGCAGTGCCAACAGGCCATCCACTGGAAACACCATATATTTT

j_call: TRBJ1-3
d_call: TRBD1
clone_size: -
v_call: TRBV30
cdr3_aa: CAWSPDRLYSGNTIYF
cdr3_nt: TGTGCCTGGAGTCCGGACAGGCTCTACTCTGGAAACACCATATATTTT

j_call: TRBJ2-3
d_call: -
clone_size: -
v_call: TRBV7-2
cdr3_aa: CASSFGVARTDTQYF
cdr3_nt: TGTGCCAGCAGCTTTGGCGTCGCTAGAACAGATACGCAGTATTTT

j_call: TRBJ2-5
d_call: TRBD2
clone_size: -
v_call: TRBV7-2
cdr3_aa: CASSPGGAQETQYF
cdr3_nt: TGTGCCAGCAGCCCCGGGGGGGCCCAAGAGACCCAGTACTTC

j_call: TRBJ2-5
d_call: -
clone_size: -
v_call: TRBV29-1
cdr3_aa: CSVESGGWETQYF
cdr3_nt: TGCAGCGTTGAATCGGGGGGCTGGGAGACCCAGTACTTC

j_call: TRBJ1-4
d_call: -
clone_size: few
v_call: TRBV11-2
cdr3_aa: CASSLQGWLGVSNEKLFF
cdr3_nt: TGTGCCAGCAGCCTCCAGGGGTGGTTGGGAGTTTCTAATGAAAAACTGTTTTTT

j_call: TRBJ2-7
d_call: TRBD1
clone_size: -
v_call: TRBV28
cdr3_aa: CASSWTGTAYEQYF
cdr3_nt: TGTGCCAGCAGTTGGACAGGGACCGCCTACGAGCAGTACTTC

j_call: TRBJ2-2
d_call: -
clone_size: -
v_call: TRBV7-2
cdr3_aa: CASSYPRSGGELFF
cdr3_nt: TGTGCCAGCAGCTACCCCCGGTCGGGCGGGGAGCTGTTTTTT

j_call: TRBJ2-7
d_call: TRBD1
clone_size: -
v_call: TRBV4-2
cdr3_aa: CASSQDWTGGVQEQYF
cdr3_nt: TGTGCCAGCAGCCAAGATTGGACAGGGGGCGTTCAAGAGCAGTACTTC

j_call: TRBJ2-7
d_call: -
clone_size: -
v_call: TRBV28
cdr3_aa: CASSSQARSSSYEQYF
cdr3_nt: TGTGCCAGCAGTTCCCAGGCCAGATCAAGCTCCTACGAGCAGTACTTC

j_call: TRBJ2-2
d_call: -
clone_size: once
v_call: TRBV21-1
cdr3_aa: CASSSRGRDTGELFF
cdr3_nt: TGTGCCAGCAGCTCCAGGGGTAGGGACACCGGGGAGCTGTTTTTT

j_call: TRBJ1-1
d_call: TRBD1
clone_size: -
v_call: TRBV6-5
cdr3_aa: CASSAPGQGIGAFF
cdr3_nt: TGTGCCAGCAGCGCCCCGGGACAGGGGATCGGAGCTTTCTTT

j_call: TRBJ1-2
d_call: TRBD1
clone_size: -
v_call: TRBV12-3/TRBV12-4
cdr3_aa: CASSSTGGRGYTF
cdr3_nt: TGTGCCAGCAGTTCGACAGGGGGCCGTGGCTACACCTTC

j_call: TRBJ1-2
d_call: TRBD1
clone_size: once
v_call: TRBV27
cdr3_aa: CASSPELGQGVYGYTF
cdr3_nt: TGTGCCAGCAGTCCCGAGCTTGGACAGGGGGTATATGGCTACACCTTC

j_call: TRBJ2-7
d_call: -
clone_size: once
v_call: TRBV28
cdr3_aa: CASSLLLGGDEQYF
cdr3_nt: TGTGCCAGCAGTTTATTGCTAGGCGGCGACGAGCAGTACTTC

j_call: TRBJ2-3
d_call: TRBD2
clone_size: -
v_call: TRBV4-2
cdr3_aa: CASSQVASGSTDTQYF
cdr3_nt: TGTGCCAGCAGCCAAGTGGCTAGCGGAAGCACAGATACGCAGTATTTT

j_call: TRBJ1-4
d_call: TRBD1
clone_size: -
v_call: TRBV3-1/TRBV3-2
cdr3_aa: CASSQVGTGYEKLFF
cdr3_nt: TGTGCCAGCAGCCAAGTCGGGACAGGTTATGAAAAACTGTTTTTT

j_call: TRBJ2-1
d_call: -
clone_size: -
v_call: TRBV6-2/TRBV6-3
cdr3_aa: CASSDHRGAGAPYNEQFF
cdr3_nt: TGTGCCAGCAGTGATCACAGGGGGGCGGGGGCTCCCTACAATGAGCAGTTCTTC

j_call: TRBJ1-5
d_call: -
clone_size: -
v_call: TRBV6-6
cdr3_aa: CASTLGRNQPQHF
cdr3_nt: TGTGCCAGCACCCTGGGGAGAAATCAGCCCCAGCATTTT

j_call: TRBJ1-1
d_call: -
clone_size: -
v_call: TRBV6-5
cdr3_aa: CASRYHMNTEAFF
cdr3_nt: TGTGCCAGCAGGTACCACATGAACACTGAAGCTTTCTTT

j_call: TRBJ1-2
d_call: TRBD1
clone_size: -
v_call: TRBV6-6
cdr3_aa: CASRKKGQGNYGYTF
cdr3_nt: TGTGCCAGCAGAAAAAAGGGACAGGGAAACTATGGCTACACCTTC

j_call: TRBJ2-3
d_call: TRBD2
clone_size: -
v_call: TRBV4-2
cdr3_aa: CASSQELAGGTDTQYF
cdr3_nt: TGTGCCAGCAGTCAGGAGCTAGCGGGGGGCACAGATACGCAGTATTTT

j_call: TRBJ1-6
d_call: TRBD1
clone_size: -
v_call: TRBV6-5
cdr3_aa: CASRSQGNNSPLHF
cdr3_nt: TGTGCCAGCAGGTCACAGGGGAATAATTCACCCCTCCACTTT

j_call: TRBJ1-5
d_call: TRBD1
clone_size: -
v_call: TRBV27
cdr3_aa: CASSYGTGNQPQHF
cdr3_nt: TGTGCCAGCAGTTATGGGACAGGCAATCAGCCCCAGCATTTT

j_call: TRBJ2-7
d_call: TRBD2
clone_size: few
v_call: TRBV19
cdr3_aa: CASSIGRGSYEQYF
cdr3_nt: TGTGCCAGTAGTATTGGGCGGGGGTCCTACGAGCAGTACTTC

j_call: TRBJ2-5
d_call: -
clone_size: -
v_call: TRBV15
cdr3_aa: CATSRDPGRGETQYF
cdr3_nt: TGTGCCACCAGCAGAGATCCTGGCAGGGGAGAGACCCAGTACTTC

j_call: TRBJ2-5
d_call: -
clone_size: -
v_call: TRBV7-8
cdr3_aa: CASAAYGGPGQETQYF
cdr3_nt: TGTGCCAGCGCCGCTTACGGGGGGCCGGGTCAAGAGACCCAGTACTTC

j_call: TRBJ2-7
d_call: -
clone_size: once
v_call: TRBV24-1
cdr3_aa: CATSDLPGSPAYEQYF
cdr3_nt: TGTGCCACCAGTGATTTGCCGGGGTCCCCAGCCTACGAGCAGTACTTC

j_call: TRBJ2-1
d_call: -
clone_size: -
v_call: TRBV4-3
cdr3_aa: CASSPWHSYNEQFF
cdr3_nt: TGCGCCAGCAGCCCCTGGCACTCCTACAATGAGCAGTTCTTC

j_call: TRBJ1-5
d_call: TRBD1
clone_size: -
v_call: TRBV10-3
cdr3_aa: CATSTGVANRPQHF
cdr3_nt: TGTGCCACCAGTACAGGGGTGGCTAATCGGCCCCAGCATTTT

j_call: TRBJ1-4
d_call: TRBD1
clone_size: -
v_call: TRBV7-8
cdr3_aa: CASSRQGAPNEKLFF
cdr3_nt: TGTGCCAGCAGTAGACAGGGGGCACCTAATGAAAAACTGTTTTTT

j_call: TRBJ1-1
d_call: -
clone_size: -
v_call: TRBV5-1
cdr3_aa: CATRGGMNTEAFF
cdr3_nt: TGCGCCACCCGGGGAGGGATGAACACTGAAGCTTTCTTT

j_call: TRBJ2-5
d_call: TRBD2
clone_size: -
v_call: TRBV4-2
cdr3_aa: CASSQDITSGQETQYF
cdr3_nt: TGTGCCAGCAGCCAAGATATCACTAGCGGACAAGAGACCCAGTACTTC

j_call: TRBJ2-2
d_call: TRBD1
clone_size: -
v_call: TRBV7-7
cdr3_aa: CASSSGTGLNTGELFF
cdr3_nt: TGTGCCAGCAGCTCAGGGACAGGGCTGAACACCGGGGAGCTGTTTTTT